Following are 9 T cell receptor beta chains from one sample sequenced in a study of T-cell memory formation after mild COVID-19. TCRdb redid the calling of the 5' RACE reads with MiXCR, one entry per CDR3 protein. The profile shows about 400,000 distinct CDR3 sequences, about a quarter of them singletons. The sequencing sample was made of PBMCs or a T cell subset sorted from them (not recorded which). The receptors shown here come from an adult woman who had mild COVID-19 (a few samples of this study predate the infection). Cell type and time point are not known.

The chain is built from TRBV18 and TRBJ2-7; D gene uncertain. Trimming removed 3 bases from V and 0 bases from J, with 6 bases in between. The germline V gene has CDR1 KGHSH and CDR2 LQKENI. The CDR3 contains 13 residues. CDR3 amino acids: CASSPSSSYEQYF. The CDR3 nucleotides read TGTGCCAGCTCACCTAGTAGCTCCTACGAGCAGTACTTC.

This clonotype was counted only a few times. The chain carries TRBV5-1 and TRBJ1-2; D possibly corresponds to TRBD1 (5 bases). This CDR3 has 13 amino acids. Germline V gene data show CDR1 as SGHRS and CDR2 as YFSETQ. V gave up 5 bases and J gave up 3 bases, with 11 bases separating them. The CDR3 protein is CASRRVQDYGYTF. The CDR3 DNA reads TGCGCCAGCAGGAGGGTACAGGACTATGGCTACACCTTC.

The V gene is TRBV6-5, the J gene TRBJ2-7, with a tentative D call TRBD1 (6 bases). The V gene lost 6 bases and the J gene lost 5 bases, with 14 bases spanning the gap. The V gene's germline CDR1 is MNHEY and CDR2 SVGAGI. The CDR3 totals 13 residues. The CDR3 DNA sequence: TGTGCCAGCAGGACGGTGGGGGCCAACGAGCAGTACTTC. Residues: CASRTVGANEQYF.

The V and J genes are TRBV12-3 or TRBV12-4 and TRBJ2-3, with D perhaps matching TRBD1 (6 bases). The length of the CDR3 is 16 residues. The V end was cut by 2 bases, the J end by 3 bases, with 15 bases between. CDR3 residues: CASSLKRGSRTDTQYF. CDR3 bases: TGTGCCAGCAGTTTAAAAAGGGGGTCTAGAACAGATACGCAGTATTTT.

This chain connects TRBV11-2 to TRBJ2-3; 7 nucleotides match TRBD2. The J segment lost 5 bases and the V segment lost 3 bases, leaving 11 bases of the junction unmatched. The CDR3 has 16 amino acids. CDR1 is SGHAT, CDR2 FQNNGV, per germline. The CDR3 protein is CASSFWGELAGDTQYF. CDR3 bases: TGTGCCAGCAGCTTTTGGGGGGAATTAGCGGGAGATACGCAGTATTTT.

V gene TRBV7-8 combines with J gene TRBJ2-2; D is perhaps TRBD1 or TRBD2 (5 bases each). Per the germline V gene, CDR1 is SGHVS and CDR2 is FQNEAQ. V was trimmed by 5 bases and J by 4 bases, leaving 14 bases between them. This CDR3 is 15 amino acids long. The CDR3 DNA reads as TGTGCCAGCAGCCGACGGGACGGTCTCACCGGGGAGCTGTTTTTT. This translates into CASSRRDGLTGELFF.

CDR3 nucleotides: TGTGCCAGCAGGGGAGTCGGGGAAAGCACTGAAGCTTTCTTT. As protein: CASRGVGESTEAFF. The rearrangement uses TRBV12-3 or TRBV12-4 and TRBJ1-1; D gene uncertain. Trimming removed 6 bases from V and 4 bases from J, with 15 bases in between. The CDR3 contains 14 residues.

The rearrangement links TRBV20-1 to TRBJ1-1; D may be TRBD1 (5 bases). This CDR3 contains 12 residues. Germline V gives CDR1 DFQATT, CDR2 SNEGSKA (reference sequence). Between the trimmed V and J ends, which lost 5 bases and 3 bases, there was a span of 10 bases. CDR3 residues: CSAWGGDTEAFF. The CDR3 DNA reads as TGCAGTGCTTGGGGGGGGGACACTGAAGCTTTCTTT.

This clonotype was counted between two and nine times. The chain uses TRBV2 and TRBJ1-6; 8 bases agree with TRBD1. The V and J ends lost 6 bases and 1 base, in that order; junction bases with no gene match: 5. The germline V gene encodes CDR1 SNHLY and CDR2 FYNNEI. The length of the CDR3 is 16 residues. The chain's CDR3 is CASSRRQGSYNSPLHF. The CDR3 DNA sequence: TGTGCCAGCAGCCGAAGACAGGGGTCCTATAATTCACCCCTCCACTTT.